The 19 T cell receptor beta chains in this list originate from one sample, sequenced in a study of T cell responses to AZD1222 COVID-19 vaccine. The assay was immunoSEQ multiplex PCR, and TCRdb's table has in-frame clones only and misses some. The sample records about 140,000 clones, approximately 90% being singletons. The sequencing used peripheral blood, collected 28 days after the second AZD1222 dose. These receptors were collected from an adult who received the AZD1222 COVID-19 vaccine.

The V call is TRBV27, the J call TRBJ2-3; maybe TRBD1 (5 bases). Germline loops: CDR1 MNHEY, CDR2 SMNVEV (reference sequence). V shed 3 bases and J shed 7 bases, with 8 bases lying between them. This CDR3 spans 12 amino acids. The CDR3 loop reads CASSFPGNTQYF. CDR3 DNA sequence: TGTGCCAGCAGTTTCCCAGGGAATACGCAGTATTTT.

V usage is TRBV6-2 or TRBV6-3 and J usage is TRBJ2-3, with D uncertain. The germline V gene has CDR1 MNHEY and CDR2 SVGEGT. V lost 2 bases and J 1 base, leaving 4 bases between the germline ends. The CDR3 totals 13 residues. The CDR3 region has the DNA TGTGCCAGCAGTTACGGCCGCACAGATACGCAGTATTTT. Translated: CASSYGRTDTQYF.

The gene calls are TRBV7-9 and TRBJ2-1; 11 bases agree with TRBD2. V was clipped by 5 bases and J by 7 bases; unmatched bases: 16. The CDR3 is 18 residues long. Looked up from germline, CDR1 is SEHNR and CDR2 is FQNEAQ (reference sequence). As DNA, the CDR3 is TGTGCCAGCAGCCGTACTACTAGCGGGAGACTCTACACGAATGAGCAGTTCTTC. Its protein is CASSRTTSGRLYTNEQFF.

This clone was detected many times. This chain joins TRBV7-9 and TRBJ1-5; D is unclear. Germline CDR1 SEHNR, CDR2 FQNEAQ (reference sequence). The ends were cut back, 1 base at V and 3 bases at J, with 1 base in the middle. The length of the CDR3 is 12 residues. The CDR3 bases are TGTGCCAGCAGCTTAGACAATCAGCCCCAGCATTTT. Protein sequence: CASSLDNQPQHF.

The CDR3 DNA reads as TGTGCCAGCGCACCGGCGGGCAAGAACACCGGGGAGCTGTTTTTT. This translates into CASAPAGKNTGELFF. This chain joins TRBV6-5 and TRBJ2-2; D perhaps matches TRBD2 (5 bases). Trimming removed 8 bases at V and 1 base at J, with 14 bases between. The CDR3 contains 15 residues. Germline CDR1 MNHEY, CDR2 SVGAGI.

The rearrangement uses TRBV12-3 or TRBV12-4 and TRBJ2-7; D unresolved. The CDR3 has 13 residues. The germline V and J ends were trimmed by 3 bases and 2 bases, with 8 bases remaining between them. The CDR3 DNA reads TGTGCCAGCAGTTTGGACGGAGCCTACGAGCAGTACTTC. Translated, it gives CASSLDGAYEQYF.

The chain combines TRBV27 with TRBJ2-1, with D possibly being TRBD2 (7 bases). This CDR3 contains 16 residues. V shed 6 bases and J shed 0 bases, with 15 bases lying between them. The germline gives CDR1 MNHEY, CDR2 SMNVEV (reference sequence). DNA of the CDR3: TGTGCCAGCAGAATGGCGGGGGCCATCTCCTACAATGAGCAGTTCTTC. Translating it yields CASRMAGAISYNEQFF.

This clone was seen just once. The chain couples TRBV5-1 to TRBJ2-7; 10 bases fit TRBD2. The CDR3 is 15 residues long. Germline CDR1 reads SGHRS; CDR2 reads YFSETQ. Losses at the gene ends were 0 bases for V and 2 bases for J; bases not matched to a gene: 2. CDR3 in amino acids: CASSLVLAGAYEQYF. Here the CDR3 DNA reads TGCGCCAGCAGCTTGGTGCTAGCGGGGGCCTACGAGCAGTACTTC.

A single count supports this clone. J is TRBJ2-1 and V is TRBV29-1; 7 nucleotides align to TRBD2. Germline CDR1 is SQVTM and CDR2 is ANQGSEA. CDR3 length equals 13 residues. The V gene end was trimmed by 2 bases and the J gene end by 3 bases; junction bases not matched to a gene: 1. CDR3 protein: CSVETGGYNEQFF. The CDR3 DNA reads TGCAGCGTTGAAACGGGGGGCTACAATGAGCAGTTCTTC.

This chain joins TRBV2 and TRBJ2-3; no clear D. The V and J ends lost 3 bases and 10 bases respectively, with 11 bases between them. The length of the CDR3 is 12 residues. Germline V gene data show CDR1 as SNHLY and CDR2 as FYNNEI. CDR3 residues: CASSESSHPQYF. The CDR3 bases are TGTGCCAGCAGTGAGTCTTCGCATCCGCAGTATTTT.

CDR3 in DNA: TGTGCCAGCAGTTCTCCTTTCAGGAGCCTTTCTTACGAGCAGTACTTC. Amino acid sequence: CASSSPFRSLSYEQYF. The chain links TRBV28 to TRBJ2-7, with D unclear. The CDR3 spans 16 residues. Germline V gene lookup returns CDR1 MDHEN and CDR2 SYDVKM. Trimming pared 4 bases from V and 4 bases from J, leaving 20 bases between. The full variable domain, in which reference TRBV28 and TRBJ2-7 provide the parts outside the CDR3, is DVKVTQSSRYLVKRTGEKVFLECVQDMDHENMFWYRQDPGLGLRLIYFSYDVKMKEKGDIPEGYSVSREKKERFSLILESASTNQTSMYLCASSSPFRSLSYEQYFGPGTRLTVT.

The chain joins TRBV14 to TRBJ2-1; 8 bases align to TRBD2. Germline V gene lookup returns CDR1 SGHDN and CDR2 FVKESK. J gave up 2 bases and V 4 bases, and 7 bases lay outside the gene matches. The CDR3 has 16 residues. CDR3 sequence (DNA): TGTGCCAGCAGCCTCCTAAGCGGGGGACCCTACAATGAGCAGTTCTTC. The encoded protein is CASSLLSGGPYNEQFF.

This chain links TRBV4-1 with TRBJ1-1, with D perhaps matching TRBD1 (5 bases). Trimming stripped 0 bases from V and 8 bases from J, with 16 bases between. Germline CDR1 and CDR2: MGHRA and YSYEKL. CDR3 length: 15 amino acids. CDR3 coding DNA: TGCGCCAGCAGCCAAGAACCCATGGGGGGAGCAGAAGCTTTCTTT. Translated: CASSQEPMGGAEAFF.

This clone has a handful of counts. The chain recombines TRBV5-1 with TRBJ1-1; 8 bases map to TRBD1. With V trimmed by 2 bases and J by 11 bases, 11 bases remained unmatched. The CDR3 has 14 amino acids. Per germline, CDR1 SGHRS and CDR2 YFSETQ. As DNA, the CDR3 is TGCGCCAGCAGCTTAGGGACAGGAACCCCGGGGGCTTTCTTT. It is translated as CASSLGTGTPGAFF.

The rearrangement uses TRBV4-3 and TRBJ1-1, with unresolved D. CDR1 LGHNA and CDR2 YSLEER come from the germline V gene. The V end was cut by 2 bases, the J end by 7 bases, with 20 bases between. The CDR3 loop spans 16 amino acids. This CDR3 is CASSQRIDRQKLEAFF. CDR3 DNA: TGCGCCAGCAGCCAACGTATCGACCGGCAGAAACTTGAAGCTTTCTTT.

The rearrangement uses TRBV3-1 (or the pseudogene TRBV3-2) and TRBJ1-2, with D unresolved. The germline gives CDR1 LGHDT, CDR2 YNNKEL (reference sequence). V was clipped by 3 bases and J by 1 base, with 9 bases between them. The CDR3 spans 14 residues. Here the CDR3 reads CASSHRSDNYGYTF. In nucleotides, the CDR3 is TGTGCCAGCAGCCACCGATCGGATAACTATGGCTACACCTTC.

The DNA for the CDR3 is TGCGCCAGTAGTTCTCCGGGATCCCCGAACACCGGGGAGCTGTTTTTT. This translates into CASSSPGSPNTGELFF. The chain links TRBV4-1 to TRBJ2-2; D perhaps matches TRBD2 (5 bases). V lost 9 bases to trimming and J lost 0 bases, with 17 bases between them. This CDR3 region has 16 residues. Germline CDR1 MGHRA, CDR2 YSYEKL.

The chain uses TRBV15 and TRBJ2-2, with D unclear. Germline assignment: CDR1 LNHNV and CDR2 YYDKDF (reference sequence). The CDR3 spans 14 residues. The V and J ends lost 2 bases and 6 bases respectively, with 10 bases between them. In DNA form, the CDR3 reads TGTGCCACCAGCAGACGCAGGAGCTCCGGGGAGCTGTTTTTT. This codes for CATSRRRSSGELFF.

The CDR3: CSVVVQGIGYTF. CDR3 coding DNA: TGCAGCGTTGTCGTACAGGGTATCGGCTACACCTTC. The gene calls are TRBV29-1 and TRBJ1-2, with D perhaps TRBD1 (6 bases). This CDR3 region has 12 residues. Deletions cut 4 bases from V and 8 bases from J, with 14 bases between. The germline V gene has CDR1 SQVTM and CDR2 ANQGSEA.